The 27 T cell receptor beta chains below come from one sample, sequenced in a study of PD-L1 blockade in urothelial cancer. Here immunoSEQ multiplex PCR was the method, and the copy in TCRdb shows in-frame clones only, minus some. This sample yields about 56,000 clones, of which roughly 84% are seen a single time; less than 3.5% belongs to the top ten. Sequences were derived from PBMCs, sampled around atezolizumab (anti-PD-L1) treatment. The receptors originated from a middle-aged man with urothelial cancer.

The gene calls are TRBV25-1 and TRBJ2-1, with TRBD2 matching 8 bases. Germline V gene sequence: CDR1 MGHDK, CDR2 SYGVNS. V lost 5 bases, J lost 3 bases, and 6 bases stayed unmatched. The CDR3 spans 15 residues. CDR3 loop: CASSPSGRGYNEQFF. The CDR3, as DNA: TGTGCCAGCAGTCCAAGCGGGAGAGGCTACAATGAGCAGTTCTTC.

The CDR3 reads CATRQDGQTYEQYF. The CDR3 DNA sequence: TGTGCCACCCGACAGGACGGACAGACCTACGAGCAGTACTTC. This rearrangement joins TRBV2 to TRBJ2-7, with a tentative D call TRBD1 (6 bases). The length of the CDR3 is 14 residues. The V and J ends lost 10 bases and 2 bases respectively, with 18 bases between them. Per germline, CDR1 SNHLY and CDR2 FYNNEI.

V usage is TRBV7-2 and J usage is TRBJ2-5; possible D gene TRBD2, 6 bases. The CDR3 sequence is 15 residues long. The V and J ends lost 4 bases and 0 bases respectively, with 12 bases between them. Germline values: CDR1 SGHTA, CDR2 FQGNSA. The CDR3 sequence is CASSSKRAYQETQYF. The CDR3 nucleotides read TGTGCCAGCAGCTCCAAGCGGGCGTACCAAGAGACCCAGTACTTC. The whole variable domain, filled in from reference TRBV7-2 and TRBJ2-5, reads GAGVSQSPSNKVTEKGKDVELRCDPISGHTALYWYRQSLGQGLEFLIYFQGNSAPDKSGLPSDRFSAERTGGSVSTLTIQRTQQEDSAVYLCASSSKRAYQETQYFGPGTRLLVL.

The rearrangement links TRBV4-1 to TRBJ1-2; the match to TRBD1 covers 7 bases. The CDR3 has 14 residues. Germline V gene data show CDR1 as MGHRA and CDR2 as YSYEKL. The V gene end was trimmed by 0 bases and the J gene end by 4 bases; junction bases not matched to a gene: 2. The CDR3 DNA is TGCGCCAGCAGCCAAGACCAGGGGGGCTATGGCTACACCTTC. It translates to CASSQDQGGYGYTF.

The V call is TRBV9, the J call TRBJ2-1; TRBD2 matches 7 bases. Germline V CDR1 and CDR2: SGDLS, YYNGEE. This CDR3 spans 15 amino acids. Trimming cost V 0 bases and J 0 bases; bases outside gene matches: 0. Here the CDR3 reads CASSVGEGSYNEQFF. CDR3 coding DNA: TGTGCCAGCAGCGTAGGGGAGGGCTCCTACAATGAGCAGTTCTTC.

This clone was counted a single time. This sequence joins TRBV2 and TRBJ1-3, with 7 bases that match TRBD1. The germline V gene encodes CDR1 SNHLY and CDR2 FYNNEI. The CDR3 is 14 residues long. Losses at the gene ends were 5 bases for V and 5 bases for J; bases not matched to a gene: 6. CDR3 protein: CASSPTGTRNTIYF. The CDR3 nucleotides are TGTGCCAGCAGTCCGACAGGGACTCGAAACACCATATATTTT.

V usage is TRBV6-5 and J usage is TRBJ2-3; weak D call: TRBD2 (6 bases). The CDR3 contains 14 residues. Germline CDR1 MNHEY, CDR2 SVGAGI. The V end was cut by 6 bases, the J end by 8 bases, with 18 bases between. The CDR3, as DNA: TGTGCCAGCAGGAGGAGGGCAGGTGATGGTACGCAGTATTTT. As protein: CASRRRAGDGTQYF.

This clone has only one observation. This chain's CDR3 is CASNGLSGPLHF. The CDR3 DNA reads as TGTGCCAGCAACGGGTTATCCGGGCCCCTCCACTTT. The chain uses TRBV6-5 and TRBJ1-6, with D unclear. This CDR3 spans 12 amino acids. Germline V gene sequence: CDR1 MNHEY, CDR2 SVGAGI. Trimming took 7 bases from V and 13 from J, leaving 14 bases between them.

CDR3 residues: CASSPGGARIFDGYTF. As DNA, the CDR3 is TGTGCCAGCAGCCCCGGGGGAGCGCGGATTTTTGATGGCTACACCTTC. The rearrangement uses TRBV28 and TRBJ1-2; D is possibly TRBD1 (5 bases). V lost 6 bases and J 6 bases, leaving 23 bases between the germline ends. The CDR3 has 16 amino acids. Germline values: CDR1 MDHEN, CDR2 SYDVKM.

J is TRBJ2-5 and V is TRBV5-8; TRBD2 matches 9 bases. The junction had 12 bases not matched to a gene; V was cut back by 4 bases and J by 5 bases. CDR3 length: 16 residues. The germline CDR1 and CDR2 sequences are SGHTS and YDEGEE. The CDR3 spells CASSDGTSNPGETQYF. The CDR3 DNA reads TGTGCCAGCAGCGATGGGACTAGCAACCCAGGGGAGACCCAGTACTTC.

This chain connects TRBV6-5 to TRBJ2-1, with 7 bases aligning to TRBD2. The junction had 10 bases not matched to a gene; V was cut back by 2 bases and J by 9 bases. Germline V gene sequence: CDR1 MNHEY, CDR2 SVGAGI. This CDR3 region has 15 residues. CDR3 in DNA: TGTGCCAGCAGTTACGGTGGGGGAGGGTTGGGTGAGCAGTTCTTC. Translating gives CASSYGGGGLGEQFF.

J is TRBJ2-5 and V is TRBV6-1; 7 bases match TRBD1. Germline V CDR1 and CDR2: MNHNS, SASEGT. The V and J ends lost 4 bases and 4 bases, in that order; junction bases with no gene match: 3. The CDR3 has 13 amino acids. Written as DNA, the CDR3 is TGTGCCAGCAGTGTCTACAGGGGAGAGACCCAGTACTTC. Translated, it gives CASSVYRGETQYF.

The rearrangement uses TRBV28 and TRBJ2-1; TRBD2 is a possible D gene (6 bases). The V gene lost 8 bases and the J gene lost 0 bases, with 14 bases spanning the gap. Germline V gene sequence: CDR1 MDHEN, CDR2 SYDVKM. The CDR3 is 15 residues long. The CDR3 region is CASLAPLSSYNEQFF. The CDR3 region has the DNA TGTGCCAGCCTAGCGCCACTGAGCTCCTACAATGAGCAGTTCTTC.

This rearrangement joins TRBV28 to TRBJ2-7, with TRBD1 as a possible D gene (5 bases). Trimming took 8 bases from V and 2 from J, leaving 16 bases between them. Looked up from germline, CDR1 is MDHEN and CDR2 is SYDVKM. This CDR3 contains 14 residues. CDR3 in amino acids: CASLGAVSPYEQYF. The CDR3 nucleotides read TGTGCCAGCCTAGGGGCAGTAAGCCCCTACGAGCAGTACTTC.

V is TRBV19 and J is TRBJ2-1; TRBD2 matches 10 bases. After removal of 4 bases from V and 4 bases from J, the junction contained 7 bases not matched to a gene. This CDR3 contains 16 residues. Germline-derived CDR1 and CDR2 are LNHDA and SQIVND (reference sequence). CDR3 nucleotides: TGTGCCAGTAGTAGACGCGGACTAGCGGATTACAATGAGCAGTTCTTC. It specifies CASSRRGLADYNEQFF.

The rearrangement links TRBV5-6 to TRBJ2-5, with 11 nucleotides matching TRBD1. The length of the CDR3 is 15 residues. Per germline, CDR1 SGHDT and CDR2 YYEEEE. Trimming took 4 bases from V and 5 from J; bases not matched to a gene: 7. The chain's CDR3 is CASSKDRGRLETQYF. As DNA, the CDR3 is TGTGCCAGCAGCAAGGACAGGGGGCGCCTGGAGACCCAGTACTTC.

CDR3 loop: CASSLGASGSNEQFF. DNA of the CDR3: TGTGCCAGCAGCTTAGGGGCTAGCGGATCTAATGAGCAGTTCTTC. The chain carries TRBV11-2 and TRBJ2-1; 7 bases line up with TRBD2. CDR1 and CDR2 from the germline V gene are SGHAT and FQNNGV. This CDR3 is 15 amino acids long. V dropped 1 base and J dropped 7; count of bases not matched to a gene: 7.

This clone was picked up one time. This chain links TRBV4-1 with TRBJ2-3; 7 bases map to TRBD2. Trimming cost V 4 bases and J 3 bases; bases outside gene matches: 7. Per germline, CDR1 MGHRA and CDR2 YSYEKL. The CDR3 runs 15 residues. The CDR3 region is CASSLSGGSTDTQYF. Here the CDR3 DNA reads TGCGCCAGCAGCCTGTCTGGCGGGAGTACAGATACGCAGTATTTT.

This rearrangement joins TRBV5-1 to TRBJ2-7, with TRBD1 identical over 9 bases. Trimming at V came to 3 bases and at J to 5 bases, leaving 9 bases not matched to a gene. Per germline, CDR1 SGHRS and CDR2 YFSETQ. The CDR3 sequence is 15 residues long. The CDR3 protein is CASSSPEQGAHEQYF. The CDR3 region has the DNA TGCGCCAGCAGCTCGCCCGAACAGGGGGCCCACGAGCAGTACTTC.

This chain links TRBV6-6 with TRBJ2-7; a weak D match, TRBD2 (7 bases). Between the trimmed V and J ends, which lost 4 bases and 6 bases, there was a span of 16 bases. Germline V gene data show CDR1 as MNHNY and CDR2 as SVGAGI (reference sequence). The CDR3 covers 14 residues. DNA for the CDR3: TGTGCCAGCAGTTTAGGGGGAGGGCCGGGCGAGCAGTACTTC. This encodes CASSLGGGPGEQYF.

The chain carries TRBV5-8 and TRBJ2-2; 9 bases are a match to TRBD1. The germline gives CDR1 SGHTS, CDR2 YDEGEE. The CDR3 runs to 16 residues. Trimming at V came to 0 bases and at J to 0 bases, leaving 0 bases not matched to a gene. The chain's CDR3 is CASSLGTGANTGELFF. In DNA, the CDR3 is TGTGCCAGCAGCTTGGGGACAGGGGCGAACACCGGGGAGCTGTTTTTT.

J is TRBJ1-5 and V is TRBV6-5; TRBD1 matches 7 bases. Trimming cost V 5 bases and J 1 base; bases outside gene matches: 2. Germline-derived CDR1 and CDR2 are MNHEY and SVGAGI. The CDR3 length is 14 residues. CDR3 amino acids: CASSTTGSNQPQHF. The CDR3 DNA reads as TGTGCCAGCAGTACGACAGGGAGCAATCAGCCCCAGCATTTT.

This chain connects TRBV2 to TRBJ1-5; D is unclear. The V gene's germline CDR1 is SNHLY and CDR2 FYNNEI. This CDR3 spans 15 amino acids. V lost 3 bases to trimming and J lost 6 bases, with 15 bases between them. The CDR3, as DNA: TGTGCCAGCAGTGACCTCCTCGGACTAAGTCAGCCCCAGCATTTT. Its translation is CASSDLLGLSQPQHF.

This chain links TRBV5-1 with TRBJ2-1; tentative D call: TRBD2 (5 bases). Germline assignment: CDR1 SGHRS and CDR2 YFSETQ. This CDR3 comprises 14 residues. V lost 1 base, J lost 13 bases, and 18 bases lay in between. The chain's CDR3 is CASSLLGGEGGQFF. CDR3 DNA sequence: TGCGCCAGCAGCTTGCTAGGCGGCGAAGGAGGACAGTTCTTC.

V usage is TRBV30 and J usage is TRBJ2-1, with TRBD1 identical over 7 bases. This CDR3 is 15 amino acids long. J was trimmed by 5 bases and V by 0 bases; bases with no gene match: 7. CDR1 is GTSNPN and CDR2 is SVGIG in the germline V gene (reference sequence). The DNA of the CDR3 is TGTGCCTGGAGTGTACGGGACAGTAGGCACAATGAGCAGTTCTTC. Encoded protein: CAWSVRDSRHNEQFF.

The V and J genes are TRBV18 and TRBJ2-5; 7 bases fit TRBD2. The CDR3 runs 15 residues. With V trimmed by 3 bases and J by 3 bases, 7 bases remained unmatched. The germline CDR1 and CDR2 sequences are KGHSH and LQKENI. The CDR3 DNA reads TGTGCCAGCTCACCTGTGACTAGCCTTAAAGAGACCCAGTACTTC. Its protein product is CASSPVTSLKETQYF.

The chain has TRBV7-3 and TRBJ1-2; D is undetermined. Between the trimmed V and J ends, which lost 4 bases and 10 bases, there was a span of 13 bases. The CDR3 totals 12 residues. In germline, CDR1 is SGHTA, CDR2 FQGTGA. CDR3 residues: CASSSGKTDYTF. The CDR3 DNA reads TGTGCCAGCAGCTCCGGGAAAACGGACTACACCTTC.